These 23 T cell receptor beta chains share one sample of origin, sequenced in a study of T cells after yellow fever vaccination. TCRdb called the 5' RACE reads again in MiXCR, with one record for every CDR3 protein. Of about 260,000 distinct CDR3 sequences in the sample, roughly 4.8% were seen once. Sample: CD4+ T cells sorted from PBMCs, taken on the day of the yellow fever booster vaccination. The source of these receptors is a man between 18 and 29 years old who received the YFV17D yellow fever vaccine.

This clonotype was seen ten or more times. The chain is built from TRBV4-2 and TRBJ1-2; perhaps TRBD1 as D (5 bases). Trimming left V 1 base short and J 0 bases short, with 9 bases between. From germline, CDR1 is LGHNA and CDR2 YNFKEQ. This CDR3 has 15 amino acids. The CDR3 region has the DNA TGTGCCAGCAGCCAAGGACAGTTAGCTAACTATGGCTACACCTTC. Amino acid sequence: CASSQGQLANYGYTF.

The table lists this clonotype with many counts. The chain couples TRBV12-3 or TRBV12-4 to TRBJ1-2; D is unclear. This CDR3 spans 14 amino acids. Trimming removed 6 bases at V and 8 bases at J, with 19 bases between. In DNA form, the CDR3 reads TGTGCCAGCAGGGACGAGGACGGTGCTGGAGGCTACACCTTC. Translating it yields CASRDEDGAGGYTF.

The chain links TRBV7-7 to TRBJ2-3; 11 bases are shared with TRBD2. The CDR3 sequence is 16 residues long. CDR1 is SSHAT, CDR2 FNYEAQ, per germline (reference sequence). The V segment lost 5 bases and the J segment 6 bases; nucleotides outside the gene matches: 10. The CDR3 sequence is CASSPRLAGLRDTQYF. In DNA, the CDR3 is TGTGCCAGCAGCCCTAGACTAGCGGGACTACGGGATACGCAGTATTTT.

This clonotype was counted at least ten times. The chain employs TRBV12-3 or TRBV12-4 and TRBJ1-6; D may be TRBD1 (6 bases). V lost 2 bases and J lost 6, with 8 bases in between. There are 14 residues in the CDR3. This chain's CDR3 is CASSLTGTNSPLHF. In nucleotides, the CDR3 is TGTGCCAGCAGTTTAACAGGGACTAATTCACCCCTCCACTTT.

CDR3 bases: TGTGCCAGCAGCCCCGGTAGGGGGGGGAAAGGTGATACGCAGTATTTT. This encodes CASSPGRGGKGDTQYF. This chain connects TRBV5-4 to TRBJ2-3, with D tentatively TRBD2 (7 bases). The CDR3 totals 16 residues. The V end lost 4 bases, the J end lost 6 bases, and 21 bases lay between the germline ends. Germline loops: CDR1 SGHNT, CDR2 YYREEE (reference sequence).

The chain employs TRBV5-6 and TRBJ1-6; 8 bases line up with TRBD1. The CDR3 runs 19 residues. CDR1 and CDR2 from the germline V gene are SGHDT and YYEEEE. V gave up 4 bases and J gave up 8 bases; unmatched junction bases: 20. CDR3 in amino acids: CASSLGPPDRASYHSPLHF. CDR3 in DNA: TGTGCCAGCAGCCTCGGACCCCCGGACAGGGCTTCCTACCATTCACCCCTCCACTTT.

The chain carries TRBV19 and TRBJ1-2; D is undetermined. The CDR3 sequence is 14 residues long. The V end lost 8 bases, the J end lost 5 bases, and 18 bases lay between the germline ends. In germline, CDR1 is LNHDA, CDR2 SQIVND (reference sequence). CDR3 sequence (DNA): TGTGCCAGTGCTGGGCACTCCGAGTCGTATGGCTACACCTTC. As protein: CASAGHSESYGYTF. Combining the CDR3 with reference TRBV19 and TRBJ1-2 gives the whole variable domain DGGITQSPKYLFRKEGQNVTLSCEQNLNHDAMYWYRQDPGQGLRLIYYSQIVNDFQKGDIAEGYSVSREKKESFPLTVTSAQKNPTAFYLCASAGHSESYGYTFGSGTRLTVV.

V is TRBV2 and J is TRBJ1-1; D gene uncertain. The V gene's germline CDR1 is SNHLY and CDR2 FYNNEI. The CDR3 runs to 14 residues. V lost 3 bases to trimming and J lost 1 base, with 9 bases between them. Here the CDR3 reads CASSDRVTNTEAFF. The DNA for the CDR3 is TGTGCCAGCAGTGACCGGGTTACGAACACTGAAGCTTTCTTT.

The sample holds a few counts of this clonotype. The chain combines TRBV5-1 with TRBJ2-1; TRBD2 matches 11 bases. Germline V gives CDR1 SGHRS, CDR2 YFSETQ. CDR3 size: 13 residues. V shed 4 bases, J shed 15 bases, and the junction held 9 bases outside the gene matches. The CDR3 coding sequence is TGCGCCAGCAGCCTGACTAGCGGGGTAATCGGGTTCTTC. Amino acid sequence: CASSLTSGVIGFF. The full variable domain, rest sourced from reference TRBV5-1 and TRBJ2-1, is KAGVTQTPRYLIKTRGQQVTLSCSPISGHRSVSWYQQTPGQGLQFLFEYFSETQRNKGNFPGRFSGRQFSNSRSEMNVSTLELGDSALYLCASSLTSGVIGFFGPGTRLTVL.

V is TRBV6-2 or TRBV6-3 and J is TRBJ1-6, with 12 positions matching TRBD1. The CDR3 has 21 amino acids. The trim removed 2 bases at V and 0 bases at J, leaving 11 bases unmatched. Germline assignment: CDR1 MNHEY and CDR2 SVGEGT. CDR3 in amino acids: CASSYPHRDRGLSSYNSPLHF. In DNA, the CDR3 is TGTGCCAGCAGTTACCCCCACCGGGACAGGGGGCTGAGCTCCTATAATTCACCCCTCCACTTT.

V and J are TRBV7-8 and TRBJ1-5; no clear D. The CDR3 covers 14 residues. Looked up from germline, CDR1 is SGHVS and CDR2 is FQNEAQ. With 5 bases removed from V and 7 bases from J, the gap between germline ends came to 15 bases. The CDR3 spells CASSLSSGRQPQHF. The CDR3 DNA is TGTGCCAGCAGCCTCTCCTCTGGGCGACAGCCCCAGCATTTT.

This clonotype was observed at least ten times. J is TRBJ2-2 and V is TRBV6-6, with a weak D call TRBD2 (6 bases). Trimming took 2 bases from V and 1 from J, leaving 11 bases between them. CDR1 MNHNY and CDR2 SVGAGI come from the germline V gene (reference sequence). This CDR3 has 16 residues. CDR3 sequence reads: CASSYRGGLNTGELFF. The CDR3 DNA reads as TGTGCCAGCAGTTACAGGGGAGGCTTGAACACCGGGGAGCTGTTTTTT.

J is TRBJ2-7 and V is TRBV10-3; perhaps TRBD2 as D (5 bases). The CDR3 has 13 residues. Germline CDR1 and CDR2: ENHRY and SYGVKD. V lost 4 bases and J lost 3, with 10 bases in between. CDR3 protein: CAISGETNYEQYV. Here the CDR3 DNA reads TGTGCCATCAGTGGGGAGACTAACTACGAGCAGTACGTC.

This clonotype was counted many times. The chain links TRBV20-1 to TRBJ1-4; 11 positions match TRBD1. The CDR3 totals 13 residues. Trimming at V came to 6 bases and at J to 7 bases, leaving 4 bases not matched to a gene. Germline V gives CDR1 DFQATT, CDR2 SNEGSKA (reference sequence). CDR3 nucleotides: TGCAGTGCCCCCGGGACAGGGGGTGAAAAACTGTTTTTT. Encoded protein: CSAPGTGGEKLFF.

Only a few counts were recorded for this clonotype. J is TRBJ2-2 and V is TRBV5-1; D unclear. This CDR3 is 14 amino acids long. Trimming shortened V by 1 base and J by 4 bases, and 8 bases separated the two germline ends. Germline CDR1 SGHRS, CDR2 YFSETQ. The DNA of the CDR3 is TGCGCCAGCAGCTTGTCGTCTGGCACCGGGGAGCTGTTTTTT. Translation gives CASSLSSGTGELFF.

There are many counts of this clonotype. The chain joins TRBV5-1 to TRBJ2-5; D is uncertain. CDR3 length: 13 residues. Germline loops: CDR1 SGHRS, CDR2 YFSETQ. Trimming took off 4 bases at V and 3 bases at J, with 10 bases between the two ends. CDR3 sequence reads: CASSHLTEETQYF. The CDR3 nucleotides are TGCGCCAGCAGCCACTTGACGGAAGAGACCCAGTACTTC.

This clonotype was recorded at least ten times. This rearrangement joins TRBV6-2 or TRBV6-3 to TRBJ2-2; D is unresolved. Germline assignment: CDR1 MNHEY and CDR2 SVGEGT. Trimming pared 3 bases from V and 6 bases from J, leaving 17 bases between. The CDR3 covers 16 residues. CDR3 nucleotide sequence: TGTGCCAGCAGTTATCCCAGAAGGACCTCCCCCGGGGAGCTGTTTTTT. Translation gives CASSYPRRTSPGELFF.

Only a few counts were recorded for this clonotype. Germline and junction disagree at one end, which may indicate a read error. The DNA of the CDR3 is TGCAGCGTTGTATCACATGAGAAAGATGCGCAGTATTTT. It is translated as CSVVSHEKDAQYF. This chain connects TRBV29-1 to TRBJ2-3; D remains unclear. Germline CDR1 and CDR2: SQVTM and ANQGSEA. The CDR3 consists of 13 residues.

The V gene is TRBV11-2, the J gene TRBJ1-5; D unresolved. Trimming removed 0 bases at V and 7 bases at J, with 7 bases between. The CDR3 covers 13 residues. CDR1 SGHAT and CDR2 FQNNGV come from the germline V gene. The CDR3 spells CASSLDHGQPQHF. As DNA, the CDR3 is TGTGCCAGCAGCTTAGATCATGGGCAGCCCCAGCATTTT.

In this sample, this clonotype turned up a few times. In DNA, the CDR3 is TGTGCCAGCAGCCCGGGGACAGAAGGGACCCAGTACTTC. Translated, it gives CASSPGTEGTQYF. The chain couples TRBV3-1 to TRBJ2-5; 7 nucleotides align to TRBD1. CDR1 is LGHDT and CDR2 is YNNKEL in the germline V gene (reference sequence). The trim removed 4 bases at V and 7 bases at J, leaving 6 bases unmatched. This CDR3 contains 13 residues.

This sequence joins TRBV5-1 and TRBJ2-7; 10 bases map to TRBD2. After removal of 6 bases from V and 2 bases from J, the junction contained 8 bases not matched to a gene. The germline V gene has CDR1 SGHRS and CDR2 YFSETQ. The CDR3 extends over 15 amino acids. The CDR3 sequence: CASNLLAGAAYEQYF. The CDR3 region has the DNA TGCGCCAGCAATCTCCTAGCGGGGGCCGCCTACGAGCAGTACTTC.

CDR3 sequence: CASSALDSPLHF. CDR3 nucleotides: TGTGCCAGCAGTGCCCTGGATTCACCCCTCCACTTT. The rearrangement links TRBV9 to TRBJ1-6; D gene ambiguous. Trimming removed 5 bases at V and 8 bases at J, with 8 bases between. The germline V gene has CDR1 SGDLS and CDR2 YYNGEE. This CDR3 comprises 12 residues.

This clonotype was detected many times. An end of the junction differs from the germline gene, which may be a read error. This chain uses TRBV12-3 or TRBV12-4 with TRBJ2-3, with TRBD2 identical over 11 bases. The CDR3 totals 15 residues. CDR3 residues: CASSIAGGHADTQYF. Here the CDR3 DNA reads TGTGCCAGCAGTATAGCGGGGGGGCACGCAGATACGCAGTATTTT.